The clone carrying this TCR beta chain was recorded a few times. What it binds is not known. TCRdb passed the 5' RACE reads through MiXCR, listing each CDR3 protein once. This sample has about 110,000 distinct CDR3 sequences, with roughly an eighth found just once. These data originate in a study of T-cell memory formation after mild COVID-19. General observations from the study: Contracting clones from day 15 to 85 showed balanced CD4/CD8; later expanders favored CD4+. There were some responding clones in pre-infection memory, which suggested that cross-reactive memory had joined.

V lost 10 bases and J lost 5; bases outside the gene matches: 11. The CDR3 length is 13 residues. Germline values: CDR1 MNHEY, CDR2 SMNVEV (reference sequence). This TCR was sampled from an adult woman who had mild COVID-19 (a few samples of this study predate the infection). Cell type and time point are not known. The chain combines TRBV27 with TRBJ2-7, with TRBD2 identical over 7 bases. Material: PBMCs or a T cell subset sorted from them (not recorded which). The CDR3 nucleotides are TGTGCCACCTCATTGGGGAGGGGCCACGAGCAGTACTTC. Encoded protein: CATSLGRGHEQYF.